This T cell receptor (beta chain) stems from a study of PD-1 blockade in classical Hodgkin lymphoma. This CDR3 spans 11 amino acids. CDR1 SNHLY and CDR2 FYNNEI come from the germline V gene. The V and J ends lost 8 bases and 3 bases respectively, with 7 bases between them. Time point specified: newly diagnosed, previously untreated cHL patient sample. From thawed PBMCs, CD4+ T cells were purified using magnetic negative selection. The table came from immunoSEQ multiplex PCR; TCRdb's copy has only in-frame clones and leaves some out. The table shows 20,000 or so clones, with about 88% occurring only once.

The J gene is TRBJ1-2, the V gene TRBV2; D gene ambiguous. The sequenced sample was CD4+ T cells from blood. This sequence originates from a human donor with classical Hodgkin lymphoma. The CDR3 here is CASWGDYGYTF. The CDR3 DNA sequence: TGTGCCAGCTGGGGAGACTATGGCTACACCTTC.